Described below is a single T cell receptor beta chain sequence and its context. Its antigen remains unknown. Built from TCR beta cDNA, the libraries had unique molecular identifiers in them. One entry per CDR3 protein results from TCRdb running MiXCR on the PCR reads. The data contain 750,000 to 950,000 distinct CDR3 sequences, 46% of them seen just once; the ten biggest clones take up roughly 4.5%. This sample was taken from a study of post-analysis software for immune sequencing data. Across the study: There were relapsing-remitting, secondary progressive and progressive-relapsing multiple sclerosis among the disease courses included.

The study's findings and limits: TRBV segments more frequent in patients than in controls numbered five and included TRBV5-6, TRBV5-1 and TRBV20-1.

The CDR3 is 13 residues long. In germline, CDR1 is LGHDT, CDR2 YNNKEL (reference sequence). This clonotype was sampled from a girl aged 10 to 17 with multiple sclerosis. Material for sequencing was blood. The V and J genes are TRBV3-1 and TRBJ2-4, with D hard to call. Judging by the DNA end, TRBJ2-7 fits better; the J call may be wrong. The CDR3 reads CASSQGGGGEQYF. CDR3 nucleotide sequence: TGTGCCAGCAGCCAAGGGGGTGGCGGCGAGCAGTACTTC.